This is a list of T cell receptor beta chains from one sample in a study of T-cell memory formation after mild COVID-19. Each CDR3 protein gets one entry after TCRdb re-called the 5' RACE reads with MiXCR. The sample has 300,000 or so distinct CDR3 sequences, about a sixth seen once. Input material: PBMCs or a T cell subset sorted from them (not recorded which). These receptor sequences come from a young man who had mild COVID-19 (a few samples of this study predate the infection). Cell type and time point are not known. CDR3s include the opening cysteine and the closing phenylalanine or tryptophan. The D gene is left open where the match is weak. The size entry is marked missing in some rows and otherwise reads once, few, many or a size class.

V,D,length,J,size,DNA,CDR3
TRBV5-1,.,17,TRBJ1-3,many,TGCGCCAGCAGCTGGGGGGGTAGACCTGACTCTGGAAACACCATATATTTT,CASSWGGRPDSGNTIYF
TRBV7-2,.,14,TRBJ1-2,few,TGTGCCAGCAGCTTACTTTTGGGGAACTATGGCTACACCTTC,CASSLLLGNYGYTF
TRBV2,TRBD2,14,TRBJ2-2,many,TGTGCCAGCAGGGGACTAGCGGACACCGGGGAGCTGTTTTTT,CASRGLADTGELFF
TRBV6-2/TRBV6-3,.,17,TRBJ1-4,.,TGTGCCAGCAGAAACCGGGCCCAACGGGGAACTAATGAAAAACTGTTTTTT,CASRNRAQRGTNEKLFF
TRBV12-3/TRBV12-4,.,17,TRBJ2-3,many,TGTGCCAGCACCAATTTGGGGCTAGCCTTCTCCACAGATACGCAGTATTTT,CASTNLGLAFSTDTQYF
TRBV7-9,TRBD1,16,TRBJ2-2,.,TGTGCCAGCAGCTTAGCAAACAGGGGGATCACCGGGGAGCTGTTTTTT,CASSLANRGITGELFF
TRBV4-2,TRBD2,16,TRBJ2-3,.,TGTGCCAGCAGCCTAGTAGCGGGGGACAACACAGATACGCAGTATTTT,CASSLVAGDNTDTQYF
TRBV5-5,.,16,TRBJ1-2,few,TGTGCCAGCACCCTCCGGGTGCGGACAGAGAACTATGGCTACACCTTC,CASTLRVRTENYGYTF
TRBV29-1,.,15,TRBJ2-5,few,TGCAGCGTTGAAGCTGACAGCTTTGGCGGCGAGACCCAGTACTTC,CSVEADSFGGETQYF
TRBV7-9,.,14,TRBJ2-3,.,TGTGCCAGCAGCTTAAGGGCTGTCACAGATACGCAGTATTTT,CASSLRAVTDTQYF
TRBV30,TRBD1,17,TRBJ1-1,few,TGTGCCTGGAGGCAATTTGCAGGGGGGCATATGAACACTGAAGCTTTCTTT,CAWRQFAGGHMNTEAFF
TRBV29-1,.,15,TRBJ1-2,.,TGCAGCATCTCCCGGCCCCGGGGATCTAACTATGGCTACACCTTC,CSISRPRGSNYGYTF